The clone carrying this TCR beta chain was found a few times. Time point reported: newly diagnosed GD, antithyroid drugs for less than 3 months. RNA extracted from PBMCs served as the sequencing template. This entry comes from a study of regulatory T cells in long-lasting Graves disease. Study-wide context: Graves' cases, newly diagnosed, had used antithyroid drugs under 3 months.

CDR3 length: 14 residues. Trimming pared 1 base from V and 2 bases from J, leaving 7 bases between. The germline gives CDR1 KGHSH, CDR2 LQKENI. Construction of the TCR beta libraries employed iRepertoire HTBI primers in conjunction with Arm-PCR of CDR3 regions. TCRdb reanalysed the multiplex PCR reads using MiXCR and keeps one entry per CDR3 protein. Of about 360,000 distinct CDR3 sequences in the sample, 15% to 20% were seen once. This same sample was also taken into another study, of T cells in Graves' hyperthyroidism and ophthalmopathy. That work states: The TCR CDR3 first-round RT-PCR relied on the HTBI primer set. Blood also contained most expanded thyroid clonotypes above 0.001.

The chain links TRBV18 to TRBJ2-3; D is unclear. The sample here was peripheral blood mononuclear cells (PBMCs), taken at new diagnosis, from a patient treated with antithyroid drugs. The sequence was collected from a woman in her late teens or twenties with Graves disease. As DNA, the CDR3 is TGTGCCAGCTCACCACGCGTAAACACAGATACGCAGTATTTT. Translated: CASSPRVNTDTQYF.